The clone carrying this TCR beta chain has a handful of counts. This record belongs to a study of tumor and adjacent non-tumor tissue in lung cancer. About the study: Samples averaged roughly 4.2 million productive TCRbeta reads each.

CDR3 size: 15 residues. V was cut by 2 bases and J by 4 bases, with 15 bases left in between. Three rounds of nested PCR, following a modified ARM-PCR protocol, produced the TCRbeta library. TCRdb independently ran MiXCR on the multiplex PCR reads; one entry per CDR3 protein. The sample carries 60,000 to 90,000 distinct CDR3 sequences, over 70% recorded once. RNA was extracted from bulk tissue without any cell sorting. Newly diagnosed lung cancer patients had thoracic surgery in China, August–late 2014, without prior chemotherapy. The sequence was collected from a woman between 45 and 65 years old with non-small cell lung cancer. The chain couples TRBV12-3 or TRBV12-4 to TRBJ2-7; maybe TRBD2 (7 bases). The source material was lung tumor tissue. DNA of the CDR3: TGTGCCAGCAGTTTAAGTGTGGGAGGGGGGTACGAGCAGTACTTC. Translated, it gives CASSLSVGGGYEQYF.